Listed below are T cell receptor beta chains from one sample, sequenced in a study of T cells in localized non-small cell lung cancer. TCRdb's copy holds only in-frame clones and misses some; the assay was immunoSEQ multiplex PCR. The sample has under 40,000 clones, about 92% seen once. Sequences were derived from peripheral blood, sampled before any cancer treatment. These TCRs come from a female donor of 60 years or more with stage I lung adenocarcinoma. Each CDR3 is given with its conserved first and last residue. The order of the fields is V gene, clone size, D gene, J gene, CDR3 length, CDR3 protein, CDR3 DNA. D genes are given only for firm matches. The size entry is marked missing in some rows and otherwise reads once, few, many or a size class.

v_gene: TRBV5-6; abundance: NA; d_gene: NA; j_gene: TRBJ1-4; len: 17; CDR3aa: CASSFGQSPTTNEKLFF; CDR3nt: TGTGCCAGCAGCTTCGGACAGAGTCCTACAACTAATGAAAAACTGTTTTTT
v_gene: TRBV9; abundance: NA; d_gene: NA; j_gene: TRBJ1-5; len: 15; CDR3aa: CASSVRGEVDQPQHF; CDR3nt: TGTGCCAGCAGCGTAAGGGGGGAGGTAGATCAGCCCCAGCATTTT
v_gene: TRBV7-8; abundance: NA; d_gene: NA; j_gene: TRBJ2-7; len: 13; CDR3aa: CASSLGVSYEQYF; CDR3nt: TGTGCCAGCAGTTTGGGGGTTTCCTACGAGCAGTACTTC
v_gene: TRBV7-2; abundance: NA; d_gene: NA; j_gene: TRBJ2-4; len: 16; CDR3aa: CASSQEVGLAKNIQYF; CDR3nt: TGTGCCAGCAGCCAAGAGGTGGGACTAGCCAAAAACATTCAGTACTTC
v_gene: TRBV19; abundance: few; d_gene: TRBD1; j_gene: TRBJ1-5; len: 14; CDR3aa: CASSPDRENQPQHF; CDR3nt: TGTGCCAGTAGTCCCGACAGGGAGAATCAGCCCCAGCATTTT
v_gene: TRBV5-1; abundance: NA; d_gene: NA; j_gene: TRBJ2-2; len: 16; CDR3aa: CASSPRGPRDTGELFF; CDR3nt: TGCGCCAGCAGCCCGAGGGGACCAAGAGACACCGGGGAGCTGTTTTTT
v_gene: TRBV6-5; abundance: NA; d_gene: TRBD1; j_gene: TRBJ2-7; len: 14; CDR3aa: CASSYSNDRGEQYF; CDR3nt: TGTGCCAGCAGTTACTCGAACGACAGGGGCGAGCAGTACTTC
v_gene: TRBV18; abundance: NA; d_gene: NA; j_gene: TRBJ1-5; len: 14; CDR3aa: CASSPGRFNQPQHF; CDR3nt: TGTGCCAGCTCACCGGGCAGGTTTAATCAGCCCCAGCATTTT
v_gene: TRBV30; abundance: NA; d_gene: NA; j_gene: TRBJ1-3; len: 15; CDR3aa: CAWSVVSVSGNTIYF; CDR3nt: TGTGCCTGGAGTGTAGTGTCAGTCTCTGGAAACACCATATATTTT
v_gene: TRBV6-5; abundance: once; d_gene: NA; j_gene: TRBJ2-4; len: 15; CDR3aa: CASSYSGGAKNIQYF; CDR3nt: TGTGCCAGCAGTTACTCCGGCGGTGCCAAAAACATTCAGTACTTC
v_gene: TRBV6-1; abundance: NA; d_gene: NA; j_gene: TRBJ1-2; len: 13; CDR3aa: CASSEQGIGGYTF; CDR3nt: TGTGCCAGCAGTGAACAGGGGATTGGTGGCTACACCTTC
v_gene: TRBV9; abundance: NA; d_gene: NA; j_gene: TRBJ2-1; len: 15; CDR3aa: CASSAGVGMYNEQFF; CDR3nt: TGTGCCAGCAGCGCGGGAGTCGGAATGTACAATGAGCAGTTCTTC
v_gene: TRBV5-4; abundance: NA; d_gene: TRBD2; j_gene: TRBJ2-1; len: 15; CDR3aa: CASSLSGSVYNEQFF; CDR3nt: TGTGCCAGCAGCTTGAGCGGGAGCGTATACAATGAGCAGTTCTTC
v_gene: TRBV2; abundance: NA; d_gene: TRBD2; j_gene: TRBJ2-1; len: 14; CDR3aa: CASSEETSGRAEFF; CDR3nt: TGTGCCAGCAGTGAAGAGACTAGCGGGAGGGCCGAGTTCTTC
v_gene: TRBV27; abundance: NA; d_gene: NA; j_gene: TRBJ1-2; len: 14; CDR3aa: CASSLSGDTYGYTF; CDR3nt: TGTGCCAGCAGTTTATCTGGGGACACCTATGGCTACACCTTC
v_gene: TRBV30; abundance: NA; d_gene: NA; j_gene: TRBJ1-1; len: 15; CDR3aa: CAWSARGRPNTEAFF; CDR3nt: TGTGCCTGGAGTGCTCGGGGGAGGCCGAACACTGAAGCTTTCTTT
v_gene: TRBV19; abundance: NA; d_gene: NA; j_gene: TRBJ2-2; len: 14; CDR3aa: CASGANRATGELFF; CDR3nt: TGTGCCAGTGGGGCCAACCGGGCCACCGGGGAGCTGTTTTTT
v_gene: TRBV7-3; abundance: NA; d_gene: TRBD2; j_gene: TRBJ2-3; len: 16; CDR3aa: CASSSGLAFSTDTQYF; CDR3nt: TGTGCCAGCAGCTCGGGACTAGCGTTTAGCACAGATACGCAGTATTTT
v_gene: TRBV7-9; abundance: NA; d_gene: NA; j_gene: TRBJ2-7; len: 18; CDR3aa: CASSPGPTQRSDSYEQYF; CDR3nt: TGTGCCAGCAGCCCCGGCCCAACCCAACGATCCGACTCCTACGAGCAGTACTTC
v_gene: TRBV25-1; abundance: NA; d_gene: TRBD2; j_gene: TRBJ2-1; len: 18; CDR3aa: CASSDSSGTFSSYNEQFF; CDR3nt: TGTGCCAGCAGTGATTCTAGCGGGACCTTTAGCTCCTACAATGAGCAGTTCTTC
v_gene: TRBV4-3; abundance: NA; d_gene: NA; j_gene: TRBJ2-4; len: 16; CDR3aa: CASSQEGPGAKNIQYF; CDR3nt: TGCGCCAGCAGCCAAGAAGGGCCGGGGGCCAAAAACATTCAGTACTTC
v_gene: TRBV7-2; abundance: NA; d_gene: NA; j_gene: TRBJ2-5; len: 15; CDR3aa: CASSSIAGVLETQYF; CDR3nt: TGTGCCAGCAGCTCAATTGCAGGAGTTTTAGAGACCCAGTACTTC
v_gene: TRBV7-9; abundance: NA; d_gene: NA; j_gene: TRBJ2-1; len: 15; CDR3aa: CASSLATAYYNEQFF; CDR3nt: TGTGCCAGCAGCTTAGCTACCGCTTACTACAATGAGCAGTTCTTC
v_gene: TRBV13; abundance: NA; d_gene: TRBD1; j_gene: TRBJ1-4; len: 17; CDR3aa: CASSYRTGGATNEKLFF; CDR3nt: TGTGCCAGCAGCTATCGGACAGGGGGCGCAACTAATGAAAAACTGTTTTTT
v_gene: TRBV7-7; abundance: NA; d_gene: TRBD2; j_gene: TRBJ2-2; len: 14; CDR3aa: CASSSGTSPGELFF; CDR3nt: TGTGCCAGCAGCTCCGGGACTAGCCCCGGGGAGCTGTTTTTT
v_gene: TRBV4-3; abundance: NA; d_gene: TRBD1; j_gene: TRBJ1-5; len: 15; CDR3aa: CASSQSRTGGPPQHF; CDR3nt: TGCGCCAGCAGCCAATCGAGGACAGGGGGCCCGCCCCAGCATTTT
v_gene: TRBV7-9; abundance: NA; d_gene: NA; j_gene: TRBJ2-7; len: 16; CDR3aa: CASSKSGQPTTYEQYF; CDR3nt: TGTGCCAGCAGCAAATCAGGACAGCCTACTACCTACGAGCAGTACTTC
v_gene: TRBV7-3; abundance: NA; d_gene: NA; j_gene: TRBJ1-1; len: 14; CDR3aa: CASSSQGQNTEAFF; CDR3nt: TGTGCCAGCAGCTCACAAGGGCAGAACACTGAAGCTTTCTTT
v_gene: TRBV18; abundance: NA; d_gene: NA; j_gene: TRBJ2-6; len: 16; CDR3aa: CASSPSRVAGANVLTF; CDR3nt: TGTGCCAGCTCACCAAGCAGGGTTGCTGGGGCCAACGTCCTGACTTTC
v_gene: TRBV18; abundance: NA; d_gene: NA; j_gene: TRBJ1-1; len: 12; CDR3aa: CASTTKNTEAFF; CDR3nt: TGTGCCAGCACAACGAAGAACACTGAAGCTTTCTTT
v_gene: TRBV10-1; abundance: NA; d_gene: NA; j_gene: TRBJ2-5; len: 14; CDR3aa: CASSAGLSGETQYF; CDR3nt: TGCGCCAGCAGTGCGGGACTTTCAGGGGAGACCCAGTACTTC
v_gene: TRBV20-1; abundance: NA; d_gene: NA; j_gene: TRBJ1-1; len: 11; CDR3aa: CSANQAAEAFF; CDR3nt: TGCAGTGCGAATCAGGCGGCTGAAGCTTTCTTT
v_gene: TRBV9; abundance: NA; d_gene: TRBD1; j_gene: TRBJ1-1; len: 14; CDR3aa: CASSGTGGGTEAFF; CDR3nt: TGTGCCAGCAGCGGCACAGGGGGAGGTACTGAAGCTTTCTTT
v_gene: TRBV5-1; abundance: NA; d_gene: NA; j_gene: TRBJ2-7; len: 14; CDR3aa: CASSLSEPRDEQYF; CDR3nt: TGCGCCAGCAGCTTGTCAGAACCGCGAGACGAGCAGTACTTC
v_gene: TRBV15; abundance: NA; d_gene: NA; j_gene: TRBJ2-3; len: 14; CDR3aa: CATSRDRGGYTQYF; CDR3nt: TGTGCCACCAGCAGAGACAGGGGTGGCTATACGCAGTATTTT
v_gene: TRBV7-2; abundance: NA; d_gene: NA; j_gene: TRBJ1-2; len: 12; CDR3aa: CASSLNGYGYTF; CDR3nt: TGTGCCAGCAGCTTAAACGGCTATGGCTACACCTTC
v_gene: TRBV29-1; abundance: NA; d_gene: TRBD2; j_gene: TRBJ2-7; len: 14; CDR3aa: CSVRGGKETYEQYF; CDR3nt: TGCAGCGTTCGGGGGGGCAAAGAGACCTACGAGCAGTACTTC
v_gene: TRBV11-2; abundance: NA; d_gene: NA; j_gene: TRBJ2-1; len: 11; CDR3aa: CASSLGPEQFF; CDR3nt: TGTGCCAGCAGCTTAGGGCCTGAGCAGTTCTTC
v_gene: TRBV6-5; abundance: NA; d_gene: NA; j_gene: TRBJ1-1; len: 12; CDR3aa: CAIRGGGTEAFF; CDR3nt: TGTGCCATCCGTGGAGGGGGCACTGAAGCTTTCTTT
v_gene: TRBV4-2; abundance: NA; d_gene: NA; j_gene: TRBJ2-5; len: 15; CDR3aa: CASSQDYRLQETQYF; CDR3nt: TGTGCCAGCAGCCAAGATTACAGGCTCCAAGAGACCCAGTACTTC
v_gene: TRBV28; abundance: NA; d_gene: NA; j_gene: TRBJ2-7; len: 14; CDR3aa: CASSLPLAARKQYF; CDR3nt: TGTGCCAGCAGTTTACCTCTAGCAGCCCGGAAGCAGTACTTC
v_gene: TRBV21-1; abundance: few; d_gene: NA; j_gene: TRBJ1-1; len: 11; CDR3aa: CASRTDTEAFF; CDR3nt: TGTGCCAGCAGGACGGACACTGAAGCTTTCTTT
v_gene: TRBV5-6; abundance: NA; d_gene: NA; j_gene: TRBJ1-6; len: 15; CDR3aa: CASSLEAGGGSPLHF; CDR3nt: TGTGCCAGCAGCTTGGAGGCGGGGGGAGGCTCACCCCTCCACTTT
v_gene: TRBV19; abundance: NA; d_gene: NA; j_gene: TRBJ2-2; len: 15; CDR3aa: CASSSRVWSTGELFF; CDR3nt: TGTGCCAGTAGTAGCAGGGTGTGGAGCACCGGGGAGCTGTTTTTT
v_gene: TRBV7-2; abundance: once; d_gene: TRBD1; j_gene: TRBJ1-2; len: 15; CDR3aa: CASSSQQGQNYGYTF; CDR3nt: TGTGCCAGCAGCAGCCAACAGGGGCAGAACTATGGCTACACCTTC
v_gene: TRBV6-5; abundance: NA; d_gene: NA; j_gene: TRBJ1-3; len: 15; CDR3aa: CASSPEGQAGNTIYF; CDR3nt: TGTGCCAGCAGCCCCGAAGGGCAGGCTGGAAACACCATATATTTT
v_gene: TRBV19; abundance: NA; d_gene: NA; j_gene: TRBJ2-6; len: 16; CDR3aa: CASSLTSTPGANVLTF; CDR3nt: TGTGCCAGTAGCTTGACATCCACACCTGGGGCCAACGTCCTGACTTTC
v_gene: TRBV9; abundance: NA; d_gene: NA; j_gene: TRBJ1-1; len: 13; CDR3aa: CASSGTMNTEAFF; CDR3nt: TGTGCCAGCAGCGGGACGATGAACACTGAAGCTTTCTTT
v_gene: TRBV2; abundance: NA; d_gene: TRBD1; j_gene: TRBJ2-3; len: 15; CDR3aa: CASSGQGSSTDTQYF; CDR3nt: TGTGCCAGCAGTGGACAGGGATCTAGCACAGATACGCAGTATTTT
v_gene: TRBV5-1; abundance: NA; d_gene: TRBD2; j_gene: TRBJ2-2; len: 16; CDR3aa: CASGTSGQSDTGELFF; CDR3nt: TGCGCCAGTGGGACTAGCGGGCAATCGGACACCGGGGAGCTGTTTTTT
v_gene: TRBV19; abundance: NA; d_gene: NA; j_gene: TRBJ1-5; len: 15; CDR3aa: CASNPQGLHNQPQHF; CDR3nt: TGTGCCAGTAACCCACAGGGTTTGCACAATCAGCCCCAGCATTTT
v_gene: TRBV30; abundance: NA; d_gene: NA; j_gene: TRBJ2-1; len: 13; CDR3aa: CAWVALGDNEQFF; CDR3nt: TGTGCCTGGGTAGCCTTAGGCGACAATGAGCAGTTCTTC
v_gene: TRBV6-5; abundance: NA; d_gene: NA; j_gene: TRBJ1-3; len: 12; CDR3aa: CASVSEGNTIYF; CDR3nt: TGTGCCAGCGTAAGCGAGGGAAACACCATATATTTT
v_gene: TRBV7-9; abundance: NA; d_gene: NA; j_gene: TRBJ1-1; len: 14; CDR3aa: CASSFGGENTEAFF; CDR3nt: TGTGCCAGCAGCTTTGGGGGGGAAAACACTGAAGCTTTCTTT
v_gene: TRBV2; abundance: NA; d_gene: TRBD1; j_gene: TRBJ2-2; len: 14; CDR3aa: CASTGQGNTGELFF; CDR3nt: TGTGCCAGCACCGGACAGGGTAACACCGGGGAGCTGTTTTTT
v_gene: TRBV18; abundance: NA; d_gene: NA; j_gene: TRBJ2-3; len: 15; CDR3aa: CASSPSPQPADTQYF; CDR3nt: TGTGCCAGCTCACCCTCCCCACAGCCGGCAGATACGCAGTATTTT
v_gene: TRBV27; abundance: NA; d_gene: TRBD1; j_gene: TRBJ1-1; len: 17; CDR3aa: CASSLSGTGGRGTEAFF; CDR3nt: TGTGCCAGCAGTTTATCGGGGACAGGGGGCAGAGGGACTGAAGCTTTCTTT